A single sample gave rise to the 9 T cell receptor beta chains below, sequenced in a study of OX40 agonist ivuxolimab in advanced cancers. Clones were read by immunoSEQ multiplex PCR, and TCRdb kept only the in-frame ones, dropping some. The sample yields 73,000 or so clones, 90% to 95% seen once. The sequencing used CD4+ or CD8+ T cells sorted from blood, collected in a trial of the OX40 agonist ivuxolimab. These receptors were obtained from an adult with an advanced solid tumor such as melanoma, head and neck, liver or kidney cancer.

The genes are TRBV10-3 and TRBJ2-3; D gene uncertain. CDR1 is ENHRY and CDR2 is SYGVKD in the germline V gene. The CDR3 is made up of 13 amino acids. Trimming removed 4 bases at V and 0 bases at J, with 5 bases between. CDR3 sequence: CAISGRSTDTQYF. CDR3 nucleotide sequence: TGTGCCATCAGTGGCCGCAGCACAGATACGCAGTATTTT.

This clone was detected once. The chain carries TRBV18 and TRBJ1-1; the D gene is possibly TRBD1 (5 bases). In germline, CDR1 is KGHSH, CDR2 LQKENI. CDR3 size: 13 residues. With 6 bases removed from V and 2 bases from J, the gap between germline ends came to 10 bases. This CDR3 reads CASSGGVNTEAFF. The CDR3 DNA is TGTGCCAGCTCCGGGGGGGTAAACACTGAAGCTTTCTTT.

The genes are TRBV5-1 and TRBJ1-5; no definite D call. The germline V gene has CDR1 SGHRS and CDR2 YFSETQ. Trimming stripped 0 bases from V and 7 bases from J, with 8 bases between. There are 13 residues in the CDR3. The CDR3 sequence: CASSLDAGQPQHF. CDR3 sequence (DNA): TGCGCCAGCAGCTTGGATGCGGGACAGCCCCAGCATTTT.

A word on this clone: Mismatch with germline at one junction end may stem from a read error. The chain has TRBV7-2 and TRBJ1-1, with unresolved D. Germline CDR1 and CDR2: SGHTA and FQGNSA. This CDR3 comprises 13 residues. CDR3 protein: CASSLARNAEAFF. DNA for the CDR3: TGTGCCAGCAGCTTAGCGCGGAACGCTGAAGCTTTCTTT.

The chain joins TRBV5-1 to TRBJ2-3; TRBD2 aligns across 13 bases. The CDR3 consists of 20 residues. Germline V gene data show CDR1 as SGHRS and CDR2 as YFSETQ. V shed 1 base, J shed 2 bases, and the junction held 13 bases outside the gene matches. The chain's CDR3 is CASSLLRTSGSLSPTDTQYF. The CDR3 nucleotides read TGCGCCAGCAGCTTGCTCCGGACTAGCGGGAGCCTCTCGCCCACAGATACGCAGTATTTT.

This chain joins TRBV18 and TRBJ1-6; D uncertain. The V and J ends lost 2 bases and 6 bases respectively, with 8 bases between them. Germline CDR1 is KGHSH and CDR2 is LQKENI. This CDR3 contains 14 residues. The CDR3 loop reads CASSPWSSNSPLHF. The CDR3 DNA reads TGTGCCAGCTCACCATGGAGCAGTAATTCACCCCTCCACTTT.

The rearrangement uses TRBV15 and TRBJ2-3; TRBD2 aligns across 11 bases. The germline V gene has CDR1 LNHNV and CDR2 YYDKDF (reference sequence). The V segment lost 0 bases and the J segment 6 bases; nucleotides outside the gene matches: 8. CDR3 size: 17 residues. This CDR3 reads CATSRDRVAGGPDTQYF. The DNA for the CDR3 is TGTGCCACCAGCAGAGATCGGGTAGCGGGAGGGCCGGATACGCAGTATTTT. Supplemented by reference TRBV15 and TRBJ2-3, the full variable domain reads DAMVIQNPRYQVTQFGKPVTLSCSQTLNHNVMYWYQQKSSQAPKLLFHYYDKDFNNEADTPDNFQSRRPNTSFCFLDIRSPGLGDTAMYLCATSRDRVAGGPDTQYFGPGTRLTVL.

The CDR3 sequence is CASSPPAETQYF. The CDR3 nucleotides are TGTGCCAGCAGCCCACCGGCGGAGACCCAGTACTTC. The chain has TRBV7-6 and TRBJ2-5; D not certain. Deletions cut 5 bases from V and 5 bases from J, with 9 bases between. Germline-derived CDR1 and CDR2 are SGHVS and FNYEAQ. CDR3 length equals 12 residues.

The V call is TRBV5-8, the J call TRBJ1-2; 8 nucleotides match TRBD1. After removal of 4 bases from V and 8 bases from J, the junction contained 13 bases not matched to a gene. Per the germline V gene, CDR1 is SGHTS and CDR2 is YDEGEE. The CDR3 runs 15 residues. This CDR3 reads CASSTGQGSYSGYTF. In DNA form, the CDR3 reads TGTGCCAGCAGCACCGGACAGGGTAGTTACAGCGGCTACACCTTC.